The TCR beta chain described here comes from a study of Ad26.COV2.S vaccination and SARS-CoV-2 variants. Study background: Doses of Ad26.COV2.S were injected into muscle once or twice, 56 days apart.

The CDR3 covers 14 residues. The V end was cut by 3 bases, the J end by 0 bases, with 7 bases between. CDR1 is KGHSH and CDR2 is LQKENI in the germline V gene. Assay: immunoSEQ multiplex PCR; the TCRdb copy retains only in-frame clones and omits some. The table includes 400,000 to 450,000 clones, about 93% detected once. Treatment: some 20 received Ad26.COV2.S at low or high dose, single or two shots; about 5 received placebo; per-sample allocation not given. On day 63 after the first injection, vaccine and placebo recipients gave samples. The sequence came from a person aged 18-65 years who received the Ad26.COV2.S COVID-19 vaccine or a placebo. This chain connects TRBV18 to TRBJ2-3; D gene uncertain. Sequenced material: peripheral blood, taken in a trial of Ad26.COV2.S vaccine versus placebo. The CDR3 here is CASSPGTSTDTQYF. CDR3 nucleotide sequence: TGTGCCAGCTCACCCGGAACTAGCACAGATACGCAGTATTTT.